This TCR beta chain stems from a study of Ad26.COV2.S vaccination and SARS-CoV-2 variants. Details on this clone: Its antigen is not identified.

General observations from the study: Reports say spike-specific CD8+ and CD4+ T cell responses covered substantial breadth after vaccination.

This table comes from immunoSEQ multiplex PCR, and its TCRdb copy is limited to in-frame clones, with some not included. The table includes hundreds of thousands of clones, about nine tenths detected once. CDR1 is SGHRS and CDR2 is YFSETQ in the germline V gene. The CDR3 length is 17 residues. The J segment lost 6 bases and the V segment lost 0 bases, leaving 11 bases of the junction unmatched. Treatment of the sample: 15 to 20 received Ad26.COV2.S at low or high dose, single or two shots; about 5 received placebo; per-sample allocation not given. Sampling was performed 63 days after the first vaccine or placebo injection. An adult of 18-55 years in Boston served as donor.

The TCR was taken from a person aged 18-65 years who received the Ad26.COV2.S COVID-19 vaccine or a placebo. Sample: peripheral blood, taken in a trial of Ad26.COV2.S vaccine versus placebo. The chain combines TRBV5-1 with TRBJ2-2; the match to TRBD2 covers 7 bases. CDR3 nucleotides: TGCGCCAGCAGCTTGGCCTTGGCGGGAGTTGTTGCCGGGGAGCTGTTTTTT. Translated, it gives CASSLALAGVVAGELFF.